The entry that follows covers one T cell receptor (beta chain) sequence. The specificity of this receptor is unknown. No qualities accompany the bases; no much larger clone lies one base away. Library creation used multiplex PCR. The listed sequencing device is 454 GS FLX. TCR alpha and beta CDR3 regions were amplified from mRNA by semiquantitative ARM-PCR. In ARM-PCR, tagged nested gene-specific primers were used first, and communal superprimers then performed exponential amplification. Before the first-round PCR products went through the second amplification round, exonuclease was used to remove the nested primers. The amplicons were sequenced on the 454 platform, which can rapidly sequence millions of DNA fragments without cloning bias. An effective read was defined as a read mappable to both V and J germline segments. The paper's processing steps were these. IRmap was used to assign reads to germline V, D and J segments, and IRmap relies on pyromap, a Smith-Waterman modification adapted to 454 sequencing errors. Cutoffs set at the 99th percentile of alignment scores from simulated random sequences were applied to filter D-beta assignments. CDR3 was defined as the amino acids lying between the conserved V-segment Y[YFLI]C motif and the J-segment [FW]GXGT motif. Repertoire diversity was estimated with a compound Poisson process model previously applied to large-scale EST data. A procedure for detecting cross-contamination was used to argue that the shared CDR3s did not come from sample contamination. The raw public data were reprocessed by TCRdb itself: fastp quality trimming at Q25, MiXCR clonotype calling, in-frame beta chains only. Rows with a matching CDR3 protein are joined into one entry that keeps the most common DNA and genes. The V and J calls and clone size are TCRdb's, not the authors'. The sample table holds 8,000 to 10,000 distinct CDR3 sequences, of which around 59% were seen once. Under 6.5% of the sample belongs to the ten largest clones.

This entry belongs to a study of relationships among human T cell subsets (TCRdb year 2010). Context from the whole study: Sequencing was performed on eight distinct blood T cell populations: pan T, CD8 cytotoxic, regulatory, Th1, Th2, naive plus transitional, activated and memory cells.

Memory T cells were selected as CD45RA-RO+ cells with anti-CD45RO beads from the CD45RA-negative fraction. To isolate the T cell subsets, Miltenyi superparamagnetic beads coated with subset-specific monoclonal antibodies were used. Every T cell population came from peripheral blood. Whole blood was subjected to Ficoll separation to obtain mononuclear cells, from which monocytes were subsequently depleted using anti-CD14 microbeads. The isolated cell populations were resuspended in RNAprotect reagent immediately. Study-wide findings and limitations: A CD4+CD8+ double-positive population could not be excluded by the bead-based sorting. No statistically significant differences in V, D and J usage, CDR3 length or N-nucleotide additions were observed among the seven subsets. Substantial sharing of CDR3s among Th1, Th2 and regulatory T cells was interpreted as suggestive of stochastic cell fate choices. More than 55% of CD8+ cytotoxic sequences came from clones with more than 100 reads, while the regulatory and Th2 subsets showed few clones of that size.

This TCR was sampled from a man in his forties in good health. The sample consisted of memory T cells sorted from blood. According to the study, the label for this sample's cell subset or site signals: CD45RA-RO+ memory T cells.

Here is the DNA: TGTGCCAGCAGTGCCGGGACTAGCGGGACCCCACACTACGAGCAGTACTTC. It specifies CASSAGTSGTPHYEQYF. The chain is encoded by TRBV6-5 joined to TRBJ2-7, with 13 central nucleotides matching TRBD2. CDR1 and CDR2, per the germline V gene, are MNHEY and SVGAGI. Trimmed from V: 5 bases; trimmed from J: 3 bases; junction bases lacking a gene match: 10. The CDR3 contains 17 residues, cysteine and phenylalanine counted. Only the CDR3 part of the read is kept: 51 bases, read in frame from the first base.